The T cell receptor beta chain described here comes from a study of blood T cell repertoires in COVID-19. Looking at the study overall: Researchers got acute and convalescent COVID-19 samples from the United States, Italy and Spain. The cDNA or gDNA used as material had been derived from T cells, B-cell-depleted T cells, or PBMCs.

It was during active infection that Seattle patients were enrolled and then longitudinally followed. Under the authors' procedure: Amplification from reference gene primers served as the basis for estimated nucleated cell counts. Assay: immunoSEQ multiplex PCR; the TCRdb copy retains only in-frame clones and omits some. The DNA gave D and trimming, while V, J and clone size come from that table. Among almost 95,000 clones listed, roughly 87% were seen once. Trimming removed 4 bases from V and 2 bases from J, with 12 bases in between. The CDR3 is 14 residues long. Germline loops: CDR1 SGHNT, CDR2 YYREEE (reference sequence).

V gene TRBV5-4 combines with J gene TRBJ1-2; D is possibly TRBD1 (5 bases). The sequence came from a woman aged 60-75 years with COVID-19, enrolled during active disease. Sequencing was done on a sample of peripheral blood. The CDR3 region has the DNA TGTGCCAGCAGCCCCTCACGGGGGAACTATGGCTACACCTTC. Its translation: CASSPSRGNYGYTF.